Listed below are T cell receptor beta chains from one sample, sequenced in a study of cytomegalovirus exposure and HLA in healthy donors. TCRdb's table, derived via immunoSEQ multiplex PCR, lists solely in-frame clones and lacks some. This table holds around 91,000 clones, approximately 93% found once. The sequenced sample consisted of PBMCs. The origin of the receptors is a woman between 25 and 40 years old in good health and CMV-seropositive. The CDR3 runs from the conserved cysteine through the conserved F or W. The D gene is left open where the match is weak. The size of a clone is reported for some rows only, either as once, few or many, or as a class for expanded clones.

CDR3aa,CDR3nt,d_gene,len,v_gene,abundance,j_gene
CASSLQAGTVPYGYTF,TGCGCCAGCAGCTTGCAGGCAGGGACAGTCCCCTATGGCTACACCTTC,TRBD1,16,TRBV5-1,-,TRBJ1-2
CASSQVQGAQNYGYTF,TGCGCCAGCAGCCAAGTGCAGGGGGCGCAAAACTATGGCTACACCTTC,TRBD1,16,TRBV4-1,-,TRBJ1-2
CASNPSGLLGEQFF,TGTGCCAGCAACCCCAGCGGGCTATTAGGTGAGCAGTTCTTC,-,14,TRBV6-1,-,TRBJ2-1
CASSSTGTLNTEAFF,TGTGCCAGCAGTTCAACCGGGACACTGAACACTGAAGCTTTCTTT,-,15,TRBV28,once,TRBJ1-1
CASSLGVRLANEQFF,TGTGCCAGCAGTTTAGGTGTCCGACTAGCGAACGAGCAGTTCTTC,TRBD2,15,TRBV28,once,TRBJ2-1
CASRDRGYTEAFF,TGCGCCAGCAGGGACAGGGGTTACACTGAAGCTTTCTTT,TRBD1,13,TRBV10-2,-,TRBJ1-1
CAITGMGMNTEAFF,TGTGCCATCACAGGGATGGGAATGAACACTGAAGCTTTCTTT,-,14,TRBV6-1,once,TRBJ1-1
CASSLYYGYTF,TGTGCCAGTAGTCTATACTATGGCTACACCTTC,-,11,TRBV19,-,TRBJ1-2
CASSLASGGTGTQYF,TGTGCCAGCAGCTTAGCTAGCGGAGGTACGGGGACCCAGTACTTC,-,15,TRBV7-9,-,TRBJ2-5
CASSIRRPDSSNQPQHF,TGTGCCAGTAGTATTCGCAGACCTGACTCTAGCAATCAGCCCCAGCATTTT,-,17,TRBV19,-,TRBJ1-5
CASSLAGPYEQYF,TGTGCCAGCAGTTTAGCGGGTCCCTACGAGCAGTACTTC,-,13,TRBV27,-,TRBJ2-7
CASVGGNYGYTF,TGTGCCAGCGTAGGAGGGAACTATGGCTACACCTTC,-,12,TRBV6-6,-,TRBJ1-2
CASSLVQGGLASYEQYF,TGTGCCAGCAGCTTAGTCCAGGGCGGACTAGCTTCCTACGAGCAGTACTTC,TRBD2,17,TRBV11-2,-,TRBJ2-7
CASSLADRVNYGYTF,TGTGCCAGCAGCTTAGCCGACAGGGTAAACTATGGCTACACCTTC,TRBD1,15,TRBV7-9,-,TRBJ1-2
CAWSLQGENEKLFF,TGTGCCTGGAGCTTACAGGGCGAGAATGAAAAACTGTTTTTT,-,14,TRBV30,-,TRBJ1-4
CASSKGNSNEKLFF,TGTGCCAGCAGCAAGGGGAATTCTAATGAAAAACTGTTTTTT,-,14,TRBV9,-,TRBJ1-4
CASRPPTVNTEAFF,TGTGCCAGCAGACCTCCTACGGTGAACACTGAAGCTTTCTTT,-,14,TRBV28,-,TRBJ1-1
CASSTAMDRGGGYTF,TGTGCCAGCAGCACCGCAATGGACAGGGGTGGTGGCTACACCTTC,TRBD1,15,TRBV9,-,TRBJ1-2
CASSTRTGRQPQHF,TGTGCCAGCAGCACCCGGACAGGGCGCCAGCCCCAGCATTTT,TRBD1,14,TRBV7-3,-,TRBJ1-5
CASSQELQLGTEAFF,TGCGCCAGCAGCCAAGAATTACAGTTGGGCACTGAAGCTTTCTTT,-,15,TRBV4-1,-,TRBJ1-1
CASSQDRGAGVSYNEQFF,TGTGCCAGCAGCCAAGATCGTGGGGCGGGAGTTAGCTACAATGAGCAGTTCTTC,TRBD2,18,TRBV4-2,-,TRBJ2-1
CATGGDRNSGNTIYF,TGTGCCACGGGGGGTGATCGGAACTCTGGAAACACCATATATTTT,-,15,TRBV2,once,TRBJ1-3
CASSWTRMPLSEQFF,TGTGCCAGCAGCTGGACTAGGATGCCCCTTAGTGAGCAGTTCTTC,TRBD2,15,TRBV5-4,-,TRBJ2-1
CATSRERQGLYEQYF,TGTGCCACCAGCAGAGAAAGACAGGGATTGTACGAGCAGTACTTC,TRBD1,15,TRBV15,once,TRBJ2-7
CASSLRGTNEKLFF,TGTGCCAGCAGTCTCCGGGGGACTAATGAAAAACTGTTTTTT,-,14,TRBV28,-,TRBJ1-4
CASSVGGTRLTQETQYF,TGTGCCAGCAGCGTAGGGGGGACAAGACTCACACAAGAGACCCAGTACTTC,-,17,TRBV9,-,TRBJ2-5
CASSESGGWETQYF,TGTGCCAGCAGTGAATCAGGGGGCTGGGAGACCCAGTACTTC,TRBD1,14,TRBV25-1,-,TRBJ2-5